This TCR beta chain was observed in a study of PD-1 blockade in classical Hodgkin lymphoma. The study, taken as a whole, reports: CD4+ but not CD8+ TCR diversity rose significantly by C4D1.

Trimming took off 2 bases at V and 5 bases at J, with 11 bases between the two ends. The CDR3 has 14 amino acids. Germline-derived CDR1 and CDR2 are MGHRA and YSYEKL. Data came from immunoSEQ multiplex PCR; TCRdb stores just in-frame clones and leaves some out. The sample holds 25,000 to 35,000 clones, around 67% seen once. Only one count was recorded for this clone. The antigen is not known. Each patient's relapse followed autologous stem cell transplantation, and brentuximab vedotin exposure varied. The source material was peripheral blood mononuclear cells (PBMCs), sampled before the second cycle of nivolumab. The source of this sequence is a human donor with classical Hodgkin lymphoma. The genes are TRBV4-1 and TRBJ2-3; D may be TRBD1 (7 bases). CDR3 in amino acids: CASSQQGGQDTQYF. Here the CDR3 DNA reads TGCGCCAGCAGCCAACAGGGGGGCCAAGATACGCAGTATTTT.